This is a list of T cell receptor beta chains from one sample in a study of CD8+CD57+ T cells in acquired aplastic anemia. MiXCR was run by TCRdb on the reads, yielding one entry per CDR3 protein. The top ten hold roughly 1.2% of the sample, which has under 350,000 distinct CDR3 sequences, 45% to 65% seen once. Material for sequencing was sorted CD4+, CD8+, or CD8+CD57+ T cells (not recorded which) from PBMCs. Receptors originate from a human donor with aplastic anemia. Each CDR3 is given with its conserved first and last residue. Where a row states a size, it is once, few, many or the class of an expanded clone; other rows omit it.

size	V	CDR3
few	TRBV18	CASSPVFGRVGYTF
NA	TRBV19	CASRPGLGEKLFF
NA	TRBV20-1	CSARDTTDYEQYF
few	TRBV20-1	CSAPHAGTGDSPLHF
NA	TRBV7-8	CASTAGTSGSTDTQYF
NA	TRBV24-1	CATSDKGQGVNQPQHF
many	TRBV4-1	CASSQGGGGEKLFF
NA	TRBV19	CASSMFKGNQPQHF
many	TRBV5-4	CASSFMDRQAKNIQYF
NA	TRBV7-9	CASSLVIGPGSYEQYF
NA	TRBV10-3	CAIRSSGLAGGSREQYF